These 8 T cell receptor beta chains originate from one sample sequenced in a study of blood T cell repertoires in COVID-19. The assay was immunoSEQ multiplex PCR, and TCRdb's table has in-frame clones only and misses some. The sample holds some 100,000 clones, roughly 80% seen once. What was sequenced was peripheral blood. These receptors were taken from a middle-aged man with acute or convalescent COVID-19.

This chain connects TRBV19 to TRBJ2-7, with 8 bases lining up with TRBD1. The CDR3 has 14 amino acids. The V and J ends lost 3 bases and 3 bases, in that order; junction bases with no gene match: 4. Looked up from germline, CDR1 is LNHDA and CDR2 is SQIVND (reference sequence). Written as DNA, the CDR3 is TGTGCCAGTAGTATGGACAGGGCCTACTACGAGCAGTACTTC. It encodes CASSMDRAYYEQYF.

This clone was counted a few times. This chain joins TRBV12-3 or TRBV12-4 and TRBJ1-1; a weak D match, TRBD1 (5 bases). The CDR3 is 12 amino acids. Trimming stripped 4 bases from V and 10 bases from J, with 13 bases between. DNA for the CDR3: TGTGCCAGCAGTTCAGGGCCCGCGTCAGCTTTCTTT. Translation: CASSSGPASAFF.

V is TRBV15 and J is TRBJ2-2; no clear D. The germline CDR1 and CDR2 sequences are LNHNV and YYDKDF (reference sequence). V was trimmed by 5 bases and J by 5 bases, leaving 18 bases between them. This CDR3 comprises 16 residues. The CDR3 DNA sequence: TGTGCCACCAGCCCGCGTAGCCAGACTTTAACCGGGGAGCTGTTTTTT. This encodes CATSPRSQTLTGELFF.

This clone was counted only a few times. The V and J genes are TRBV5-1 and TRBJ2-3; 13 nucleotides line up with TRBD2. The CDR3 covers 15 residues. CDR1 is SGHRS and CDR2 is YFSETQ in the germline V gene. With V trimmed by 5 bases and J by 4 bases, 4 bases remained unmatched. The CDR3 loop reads CASRTSGGTPDTQYF. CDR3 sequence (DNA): TGCGCCAGCAGGACTAGCGGGGGGACCCCAGATACGCAGTATTTT.

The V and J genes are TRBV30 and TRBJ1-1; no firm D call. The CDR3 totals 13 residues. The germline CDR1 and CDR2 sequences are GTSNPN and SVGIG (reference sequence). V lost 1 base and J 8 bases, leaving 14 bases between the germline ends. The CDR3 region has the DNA TGTGCCTGGAGTGAGTCAGGCCCCTGGGAAGCTTTCTTT. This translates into CAWSESGPWEAFF.

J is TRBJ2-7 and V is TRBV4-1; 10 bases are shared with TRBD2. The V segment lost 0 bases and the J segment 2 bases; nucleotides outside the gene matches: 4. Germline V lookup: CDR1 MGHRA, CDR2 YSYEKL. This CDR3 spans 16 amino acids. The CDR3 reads CASSQEATSGPYEQYF. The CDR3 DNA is TGCGCCAGCAGCCAAGAGGCGACTAGCGGGCCCTACGAGCAGTACTTC.

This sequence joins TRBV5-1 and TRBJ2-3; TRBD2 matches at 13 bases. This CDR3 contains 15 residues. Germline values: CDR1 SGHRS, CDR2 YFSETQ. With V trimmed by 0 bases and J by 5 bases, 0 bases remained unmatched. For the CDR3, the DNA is TGCGCCAGCAGCTTGGGACTAGCGGGGGGAGATACGCAGTATTTT. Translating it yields CASSLGLAGGDTQYF.

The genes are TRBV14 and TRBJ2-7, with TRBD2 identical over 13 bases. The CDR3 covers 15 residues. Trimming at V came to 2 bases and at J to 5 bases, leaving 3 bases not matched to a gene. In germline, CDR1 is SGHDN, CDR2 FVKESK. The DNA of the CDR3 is TGTGCCAGCAGCCAATGGACTAGCGGGAGTGACGAGCAGTACTTC. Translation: CASSQWTSGSDEQYF.